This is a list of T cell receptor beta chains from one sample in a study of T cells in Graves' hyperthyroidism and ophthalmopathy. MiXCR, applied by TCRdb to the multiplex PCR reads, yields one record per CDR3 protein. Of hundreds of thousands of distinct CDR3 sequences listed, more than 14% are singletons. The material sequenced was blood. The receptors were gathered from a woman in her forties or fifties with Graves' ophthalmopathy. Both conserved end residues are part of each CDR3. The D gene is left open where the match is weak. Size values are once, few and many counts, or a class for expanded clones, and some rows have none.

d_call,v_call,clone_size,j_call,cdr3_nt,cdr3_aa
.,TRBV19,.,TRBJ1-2,TGTGCCAGTCGGGTAGCGGGGGCTCACGGCTACACCTTC,CASRVAGAHGYTF
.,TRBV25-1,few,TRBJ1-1,TGTGCCAGCAGCAGGGGTTTTGACACTGAAGCTTTCTTT,CASSRGFDTEAFF
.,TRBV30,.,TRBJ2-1,TGTGCCAGTAGTCCTTGGCGCGGGCGGGCGGGCAATGAGCAGTTCTTC,CASSPWRGRAGNEQFF
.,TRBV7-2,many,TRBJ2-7,TGTGCCAGCAGCTTAGCAATCCAAAACTACGAGCAGTACTTC,CASSLAIQNYEQYF
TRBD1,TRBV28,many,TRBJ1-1,TGTGCCAGCAGTCCCTGGGGGCGGACAGGGGGCGCGAACACTGAAGCTTTCTTT,CASSPWGRTGGANTEAFF
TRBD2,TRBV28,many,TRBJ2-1,TGTGCCAGCAGACACCCGGGACTAGCGGGCCTAAGCTCCTACAATGAGCAGTTCTTC,CASRHPGLAGLSSYNEQFF
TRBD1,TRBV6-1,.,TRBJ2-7,TGTGCCAGCAGTGAATCAGGGACAGGGGGCTTGGTTTACTCCTACGAGCAGTACTTC,CASSESGTGGLVYSYEQYF
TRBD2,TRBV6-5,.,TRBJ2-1,TGTGCCAGCAGTTACAAGGTTGGGACTAGCGGGTTCGATGAGCAGTTCTTC,CASSYKVGTSGFDEQFF
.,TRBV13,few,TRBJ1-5,TGTGCCAGCAGCTTTGGGGGGCCCTTGATGGATCAGCCCCAGCATTTT,CASSFGGPLMDQPQHF
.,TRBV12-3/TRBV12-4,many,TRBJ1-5,TGTGCCAGCAGGACCGGACCGATCAATCAGCCCCAGCATTTT,CASRTGPINQPQHF
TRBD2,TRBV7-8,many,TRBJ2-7,TGTGCCAGCAGCTCCCTGACTAGCGGGAAATACGAGCAGTACTTC,CASSSLTSGKYEQYF
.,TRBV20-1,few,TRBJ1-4,TGCAGTGCTCCTTGGTTGTCTCATGAAAAACTGTTTTTT,CSAPWLSHEKLFF
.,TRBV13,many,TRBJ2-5,TGTGCCAGCAGCTTCAGGGGCGGGCAAGAGACCCAGTACTTC,CASSFRGGQETQYF
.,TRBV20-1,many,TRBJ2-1,TGCAGTGCTAGCCAGCTGGGTGAGCAGTTCTTC,CSASQLGEQFF
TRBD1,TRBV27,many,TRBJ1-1,TGTGCCAGCAGTTTAGCCAGGGGGCCACTCATGAACACTGAAGCTTTCTTT,CASSLARGPLMNTEAFF
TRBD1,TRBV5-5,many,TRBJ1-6,TGTGCCAGCAGCAGATTGGGACAGGGCGACCCACCCCTCCACTTT,CASSRLGQGDPPLHF
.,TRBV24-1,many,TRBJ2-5,TGTGCCACCAGTGGATCGCACGGGACATTTGAGACCCAGTACTTC,CATSGSHGTFETQYF
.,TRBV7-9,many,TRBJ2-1,TGTGCCAGCAGCGGTGCCGCGAGCTCCTACAATGAGCAGTTCTTC,CASSGAASSYNEQFF
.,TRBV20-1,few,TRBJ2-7,TGCAGTGCTAGAGATCGGGGTCCGTACGAGCAGTACTTC,CSARDRGPYEQYF
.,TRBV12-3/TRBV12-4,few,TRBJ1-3,TGTGCCAGCAGTCCCGCGGGCCCTGGAAACACCATATATTTT,CASSPAGPGNTIYF
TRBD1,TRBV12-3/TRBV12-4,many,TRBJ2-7,TGTGCCAGCAGCCCCCACAGGGGCTACGAGCAGTACTTC,CASSPHRGYEQYF
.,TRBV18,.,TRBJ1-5,TGTGCCAGCTCCCCACGCCAAGGCGGGGTGGGAAGCAATCAGCCCCAGCATTTT,CASSPRQGGVGSNQPQHF
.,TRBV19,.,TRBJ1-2,TGTGCCAGTAGGGATGGTGGCTACACCTTC,CASRDGGYTF
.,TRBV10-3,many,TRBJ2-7,TGTGCCATCAGTGAGTGGTGGGCCACCGAGTACGAGCAGTACTTC,CAISEWWATEYEQYF
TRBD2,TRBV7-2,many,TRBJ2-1,TGTGCCAGCAGACCAAACCCGGGACTAGGGCCGCCAGAGCAGTTCTTC,CASRPNPGLGPPEQFF
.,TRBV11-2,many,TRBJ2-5,TGTGCCAGCAGCTTAGTACAGGGTGGGCGAGAGACCCAGTACTTC,CASSLVQGGRETQYF
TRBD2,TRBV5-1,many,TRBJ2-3,TGCGCCAGCAGCATACTAGCGGGACGATCAGATACGCAGTATTTT,CASSILAGRSDTQYF
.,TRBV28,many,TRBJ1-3,TGTGCCAGCAGTCTCTATGGACGGCTCTCTGGAAACACCATATATTTT,CASSLYGRLSGNTIYF
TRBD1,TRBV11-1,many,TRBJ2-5,TGTGCCAGCAAAGGGACAGATCAAGAGACCCAGTACTTC,CASKGTDQETQYF
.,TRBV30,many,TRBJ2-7,TGTGCCTGGAGTGACCAGCGGTACGAGCAGTACTTC,CAWSDQRYEQYF
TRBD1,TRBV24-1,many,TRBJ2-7,TGTGCCACCACCCGACAGGGAAGGGCTCGGGTTAGCGCCTACTCCTACGAGCAGTACTTC,CATTRQGRARVSAYSYEQYF
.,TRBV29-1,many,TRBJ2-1,TGCAGCGTGTCTCCCTCAGACTTGGGTGAGCAGTTCTTC,CSVSPSDLGEQFF
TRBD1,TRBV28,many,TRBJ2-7,TGTGCCAGCAGTCACAAGACAGGGACGAACTACTACGAGCAGTACTTC,CASSHKTGTNYYEQYF
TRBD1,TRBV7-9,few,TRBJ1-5,TGTGCCAGCAGCTTCGACAGGGGGCCCAATCAGCCCCAGCATTTT,CASSFDRGPNQPQHF
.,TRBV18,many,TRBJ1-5,TGTGCCAGCTCACCAGCGGTTTTGCAGCCCCAGCATTTT,CASSPAVLQPQHF